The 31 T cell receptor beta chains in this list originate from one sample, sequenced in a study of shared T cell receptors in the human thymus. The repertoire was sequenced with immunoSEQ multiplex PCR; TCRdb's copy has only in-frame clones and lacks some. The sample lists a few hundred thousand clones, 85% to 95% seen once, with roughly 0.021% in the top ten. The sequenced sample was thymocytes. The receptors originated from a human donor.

CDR3 region: CSVGGAYEQYF. As DNA, the CDR3 is TGCAGCGTTGGGGGGGCGTACGAGCAGTACTTC. The chain links TRBV29-1 to TRBJ2-7, with D possibly called TRBD1 or TRBD2 (6 bases each). The CDR3 extends over 11 amino acids. V was clipped by 4 bases and J by 4 bases, with 8 bases between them. CDR1 SQVTM and CDR2 ANQGSEA come from the germline V gene.

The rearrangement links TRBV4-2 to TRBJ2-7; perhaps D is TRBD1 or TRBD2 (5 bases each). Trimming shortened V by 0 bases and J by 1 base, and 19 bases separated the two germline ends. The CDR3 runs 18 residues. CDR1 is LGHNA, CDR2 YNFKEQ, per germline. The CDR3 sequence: CASSQETYGGAASYEQYF. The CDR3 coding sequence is TGTGCCAGCAGCCAAGAAACATATGGGGGAGCAGCATCCTACGAGCAGTACTTC.

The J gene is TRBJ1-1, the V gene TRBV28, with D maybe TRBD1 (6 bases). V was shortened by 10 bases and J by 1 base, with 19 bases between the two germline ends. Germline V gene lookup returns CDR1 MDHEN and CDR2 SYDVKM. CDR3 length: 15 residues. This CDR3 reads CAILMGAGENTEAFF. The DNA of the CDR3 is TGTGCCATACTTATGGGGGCGGGAGAGAACACTGAAGCTTTCTTT.

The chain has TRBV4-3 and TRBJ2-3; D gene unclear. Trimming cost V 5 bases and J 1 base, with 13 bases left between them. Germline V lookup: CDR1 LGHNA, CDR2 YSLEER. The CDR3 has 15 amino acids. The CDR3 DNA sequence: TGCGCCAGCAGCTATGATCCTGGGGGCACAGATACGCAGTATTTT. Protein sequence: CASSYDPGGTDTQYF.

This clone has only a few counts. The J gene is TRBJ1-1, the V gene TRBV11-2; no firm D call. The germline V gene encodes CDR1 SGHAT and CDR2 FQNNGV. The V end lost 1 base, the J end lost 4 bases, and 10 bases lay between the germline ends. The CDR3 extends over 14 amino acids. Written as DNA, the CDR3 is TGTGCCAGCAGCTTAGGAGGGATAGTCACTGAAGCTTTCTTT. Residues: CASSLGGIVTEAFF. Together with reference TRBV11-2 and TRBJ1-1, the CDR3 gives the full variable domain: EAGVAQSPRYKIIEKRQSVAFWCNPISGHATLYWYQQILGQGPKLLIQFQNNGVVDDSQLPKDRFSAERLKGVDSTLKIQPAKLEDSAVYLCASSLGGIVTEAFFGQGTRLTVV.

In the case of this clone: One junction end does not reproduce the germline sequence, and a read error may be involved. CDR3 nucleotides: TGTGCCACCAGCAGGGGGGCCTCTAGGGCCAACGTCCTGACTTTC. It is translated as CATSRGASRANVLTF. This chain joins TRBV15 and TRBJ2-6; possibly TRBD1 for D (6 bases). The germline CDR1 and CDR2 sequences are LNHNV and YYDKDF (reference sequence). This CDR3 has 15 amino acids. Together with reference TRBV15 and TRBJ2-6, the CDR3 gives the full variable domain: DAMVIQNPRYQVTQFGKPVTLSCSQTLNHNVMYWYQQKSSQAPKLLFHYYDKDFNNEADTPDNFQSRRPNTSFCFLDIRSPGLGDTAMYLCATSRGASRANVLTFGAGSRLTVL.

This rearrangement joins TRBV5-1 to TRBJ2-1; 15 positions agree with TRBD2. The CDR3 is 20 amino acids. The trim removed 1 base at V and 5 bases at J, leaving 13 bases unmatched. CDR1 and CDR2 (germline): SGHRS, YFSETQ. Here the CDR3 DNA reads TGCGCCAGCAGCTTGTGGGAGTTGAAAGGACTAGCGGGAGGGCACAATGAGCAGTTCTTC. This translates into CASSLWELKGLAGGHNEQFF.

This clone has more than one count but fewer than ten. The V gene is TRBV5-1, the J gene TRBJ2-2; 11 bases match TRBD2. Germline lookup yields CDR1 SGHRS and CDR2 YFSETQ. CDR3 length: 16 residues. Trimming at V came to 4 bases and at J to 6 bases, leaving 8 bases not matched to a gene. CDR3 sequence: CASSPTSGRGAGELFF. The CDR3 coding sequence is TGCGCCAGCAGCCCTACTAGCGGGAGAGGTGCCGGGGAGCTGTTTTTT.

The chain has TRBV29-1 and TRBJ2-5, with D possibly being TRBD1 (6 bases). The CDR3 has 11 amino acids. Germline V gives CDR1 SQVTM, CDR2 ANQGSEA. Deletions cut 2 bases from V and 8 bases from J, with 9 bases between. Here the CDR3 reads CSVESRGTQYF. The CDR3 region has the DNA TGCAGCGTTGAATCCAGGGGAACCCAGTACTTC.

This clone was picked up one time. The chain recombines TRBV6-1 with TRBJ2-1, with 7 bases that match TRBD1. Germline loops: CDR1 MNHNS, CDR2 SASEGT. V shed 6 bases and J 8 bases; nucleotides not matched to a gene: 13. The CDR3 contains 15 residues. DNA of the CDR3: TGTGCCAGCAGCCTATCACAGGGGTTTAGGGATGAGCAGTTCTTC. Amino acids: CASSLSQGFRDEQFF.

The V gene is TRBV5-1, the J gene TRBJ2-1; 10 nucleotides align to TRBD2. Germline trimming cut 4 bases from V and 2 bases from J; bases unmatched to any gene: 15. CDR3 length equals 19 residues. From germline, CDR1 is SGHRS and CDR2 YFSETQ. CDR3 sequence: CASSAEDGLAGDTYNEQFF. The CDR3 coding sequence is TGCGCCAGCAGCGCGGAGGATGGGCTAGCGGGAGACACCTACAATGAGCAGTTCTTC.

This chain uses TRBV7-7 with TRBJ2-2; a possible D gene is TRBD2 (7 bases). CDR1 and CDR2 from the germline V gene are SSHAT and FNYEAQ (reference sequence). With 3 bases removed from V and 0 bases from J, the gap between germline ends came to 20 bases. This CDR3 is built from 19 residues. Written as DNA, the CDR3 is TGTGCCAGCAGCTTTAGCCCCCGGCGGGGGCTACCGAACACCGGGGAGCTGTTTTTT. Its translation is CASSFSPRRGLPNTGELFF.

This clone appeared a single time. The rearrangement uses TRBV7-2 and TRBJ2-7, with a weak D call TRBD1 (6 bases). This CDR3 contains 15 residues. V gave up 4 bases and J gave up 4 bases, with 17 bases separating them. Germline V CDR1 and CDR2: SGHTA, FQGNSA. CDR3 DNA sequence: TGTGCCAGCAGCTCATGGCAGGGGCATAGTTACGAGCAGTACTTC. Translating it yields CASSSWQGHSYEQYF.

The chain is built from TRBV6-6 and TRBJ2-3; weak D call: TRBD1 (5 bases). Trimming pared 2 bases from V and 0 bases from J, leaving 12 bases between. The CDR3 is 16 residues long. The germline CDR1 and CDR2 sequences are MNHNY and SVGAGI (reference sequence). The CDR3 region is CASSYGAGTSTDTQYF. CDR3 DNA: TGTGCCAGCAGTTACGGGGCTGGAACTAGCACAGATACGCAGTATTTT.

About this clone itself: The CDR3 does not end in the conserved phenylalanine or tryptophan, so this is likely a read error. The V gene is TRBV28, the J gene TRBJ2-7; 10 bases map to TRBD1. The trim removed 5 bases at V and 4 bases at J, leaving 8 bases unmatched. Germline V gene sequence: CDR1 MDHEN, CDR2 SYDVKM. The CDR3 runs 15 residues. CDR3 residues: CASSEWDRGRYEQYL. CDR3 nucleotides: TGTGCCAGCAGTGAGTGGGACAGGGGAAGGTACGAGCAGTACCTC.

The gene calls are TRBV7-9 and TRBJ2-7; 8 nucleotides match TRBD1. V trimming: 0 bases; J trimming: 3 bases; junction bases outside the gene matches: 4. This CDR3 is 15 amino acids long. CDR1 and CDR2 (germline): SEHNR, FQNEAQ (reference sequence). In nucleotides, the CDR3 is TGTGCCAGCAGCTTAGCGCAGGGGGCAATCTACGAGCAGTACTTC. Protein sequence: CASSLAQGAIYEQYF.

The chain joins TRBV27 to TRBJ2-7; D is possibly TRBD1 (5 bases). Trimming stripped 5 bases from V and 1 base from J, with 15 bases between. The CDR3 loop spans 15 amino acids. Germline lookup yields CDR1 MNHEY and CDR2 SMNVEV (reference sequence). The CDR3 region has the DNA TGTGCCAGCAGTCCCCTTCAGGGCCCATCCTACGAGCAGTACTTC. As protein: CASSPLQGPSYEQYF.

The chain's CDR3 is CASSLQGLAGGNYEQYF. CDR3 sequence (DNA): TGTGCCAGCAGCCTCCAAGGACTAGCGGGGGGTAATTACGAGCAGTACTTC. The chain carries TRBV14 and TRBJ2-7; TRBD2 agrees at 14 bases. The V gene's germline CDR1 is SGHDN and CDR2 FVKESK. V gave up 4 bases and J gave up 4 bases; unmatched junction bases: 9. This CDR3 has 17 amino acids. Full variable domain (rest looked up from reference TRBV14 and TRBJ2-7): EAGVTQFPSHSVIEKGQTVTLRCDPISGHDNLYWYRRVMGKEIKFLLHFVKESKQDESGMPNNRFLAERTGGTYSTLKVQPAELEDSGVYFCASSLQGLAGGNYEQYFGPGTRLTVT.

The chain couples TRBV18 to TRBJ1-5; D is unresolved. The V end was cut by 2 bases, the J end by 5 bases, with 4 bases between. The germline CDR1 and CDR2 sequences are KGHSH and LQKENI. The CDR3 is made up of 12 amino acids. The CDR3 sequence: CASSPGDQPQHF. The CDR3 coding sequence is TGTGCCAGCTCACCAGGGGATCAGCCCCAGCATTTT.

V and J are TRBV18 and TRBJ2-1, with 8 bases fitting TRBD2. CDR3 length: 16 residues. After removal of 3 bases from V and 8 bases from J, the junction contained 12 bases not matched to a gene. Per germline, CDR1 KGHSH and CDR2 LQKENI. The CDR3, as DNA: TGTGCCAGCTCACCCCTAGAACGGGAGGGCCTCTATGAGCAGTTCTTC. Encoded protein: CASSPLEREGLYEQFF.

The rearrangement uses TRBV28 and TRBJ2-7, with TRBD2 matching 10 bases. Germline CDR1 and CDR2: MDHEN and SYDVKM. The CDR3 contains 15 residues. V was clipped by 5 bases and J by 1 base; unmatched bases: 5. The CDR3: CASSVSGRPSYEQYF. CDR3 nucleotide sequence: TGTGCCAGCAGTGTTAGCGGGAGGCCGTCCTACGAGCAGTACTTC.

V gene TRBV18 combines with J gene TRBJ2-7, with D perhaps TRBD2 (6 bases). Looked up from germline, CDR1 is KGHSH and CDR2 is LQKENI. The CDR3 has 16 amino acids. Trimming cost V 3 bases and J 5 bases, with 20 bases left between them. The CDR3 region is CASSPLELAVDDEQYF. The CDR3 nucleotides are TGTGCCAGCTCACCCTTGGAGTTAGCGGTGGATGACGAGCAGTACTTC.

The CDR3 DNA is TGTGCCTGGAGTTCATCGGGCCGGTTCCGGGAGACCCAGTACTTC. Its protein product is CAWSSSGRFRETQYF. The chain couples TRBV30 to TRBJ2-5; D call uncertain. CDR1 is GTSNPN, CDR2 SVGIG, per germline (reference sequence). V dropped 2 bases and J dropped 5 bases, with 18 bases sitting between them. CDR3 size: 15 residues.

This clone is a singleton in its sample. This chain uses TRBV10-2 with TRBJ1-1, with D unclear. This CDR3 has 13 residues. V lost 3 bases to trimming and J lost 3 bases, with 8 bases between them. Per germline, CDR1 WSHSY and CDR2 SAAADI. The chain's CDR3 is CASSDIPDTEAFF. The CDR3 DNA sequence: TGCGCCAGCAGTGACATTCCGGACACTGAAGCTTTCTTT.

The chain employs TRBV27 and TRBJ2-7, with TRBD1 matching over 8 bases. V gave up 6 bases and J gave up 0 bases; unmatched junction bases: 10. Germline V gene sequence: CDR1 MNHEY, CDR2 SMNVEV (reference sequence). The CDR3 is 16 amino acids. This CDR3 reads CASSTGDRPRSYEQYF. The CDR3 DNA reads TGTGCCAGCAGCACCGGGGACAGGCCTCGCTCCTACGAGCAGTACTTC.

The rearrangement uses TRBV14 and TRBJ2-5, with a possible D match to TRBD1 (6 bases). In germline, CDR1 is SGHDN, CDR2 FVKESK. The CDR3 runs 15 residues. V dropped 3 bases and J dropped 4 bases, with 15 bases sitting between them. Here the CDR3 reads CASSHLTGTGETQYF. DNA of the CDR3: TGTGCCAGCAGCCATTTGACAGGTACGGGAGAGACCCAGTACTTC.

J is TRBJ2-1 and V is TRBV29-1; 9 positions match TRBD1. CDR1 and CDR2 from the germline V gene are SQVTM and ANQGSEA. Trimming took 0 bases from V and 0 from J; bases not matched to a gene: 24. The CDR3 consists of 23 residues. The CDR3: CSVEDGRYAAGDRAISSYNEQFF. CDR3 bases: TGCAGCGTTGAAGATGGGAGGTATGCGGCGGGGGACAGGGCAATAAGCTCCTACAATGAGCAGTTCTTC.

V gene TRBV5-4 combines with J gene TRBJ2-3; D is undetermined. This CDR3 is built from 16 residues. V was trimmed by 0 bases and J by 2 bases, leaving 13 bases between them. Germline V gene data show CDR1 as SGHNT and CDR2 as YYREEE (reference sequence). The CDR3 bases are TGTGCCAGCAGCTTGGGCCCCTCTCCGTCCACAGATACGCAGTATTTT. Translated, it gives CASSLGPSPSTDTQYF.

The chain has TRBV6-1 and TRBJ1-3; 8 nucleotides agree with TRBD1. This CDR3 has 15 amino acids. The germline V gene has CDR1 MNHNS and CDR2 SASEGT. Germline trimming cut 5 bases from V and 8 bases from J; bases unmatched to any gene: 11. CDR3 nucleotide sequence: TGTGCCAGCAGTACCCCCGGACAGGGTTTGGACACCATATATTTT. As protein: CASSTPGQGLDTIYF.

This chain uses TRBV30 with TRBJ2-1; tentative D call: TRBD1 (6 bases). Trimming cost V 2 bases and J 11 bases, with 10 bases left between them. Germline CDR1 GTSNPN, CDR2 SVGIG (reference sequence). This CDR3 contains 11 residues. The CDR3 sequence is CAWSTTGKQFF. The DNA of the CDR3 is TGTGCCTGGAGTACGACAGGCAAGCAGTTCTTC.

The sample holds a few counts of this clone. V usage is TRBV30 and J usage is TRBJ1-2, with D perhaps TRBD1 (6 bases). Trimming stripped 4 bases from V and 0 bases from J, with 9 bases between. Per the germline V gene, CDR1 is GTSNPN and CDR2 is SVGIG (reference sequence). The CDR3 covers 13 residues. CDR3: CAWTTGPNYGYTF. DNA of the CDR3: TGTGCCTGGACGACAGGCCCTAACTATGGCTACACCTTC.